The T cell receptor beta chain under discussion was sequenced for a study of blood T cell repertoires in COVID-19. About the study: PBMCs, B-cell-depleted T cells, or T cells were the source of the cDNA or gDNA that made up the material.

V shed 0 bases and J shed 0 bases, with 5 bases lying between them. The CDR3 consists of 14 residues. CDR1 and CDR2 from the germline V gene are LGHDT and YNNKEL (reference sequence). As originally analysed: How many nucleated cells were present was estimated from reference gene primer amplification. TCRdb's copy holds only in-frame clones and misses some; the assay was immunoSEQ multiplex PCR. V, J and clone size were drawn from that table, and D and trimming were deduced from the DNA. The sample includes 130,000 to 150,000 clones, 84% seen only once; the top ten take approximately 9%. Sequencing was carried out using peripheral blood. The clonotype originates from a woman of 80 years or more in a cohort sampled during active or convalescent COVID-19. The J gene is TRBJ1-1, the V gene TRBV3-1 (or the pseudogene TRBV3-2), with TRBD1 as a possible D gene (5 bases). Written as DNA, the CDR3 is TGTGCCAGCAGCCAAGAACAGGTGAACACTGAAGCTTTCTTT. Translated, it gives CASSQEQVNTEAFF.